Described below is a single T cell receptor (beta chain) sequence and its context. The trim removed 8 bases at V and 5 bases at J, leaving 7 bases unmatched. CDR3 size: 15 residues. Germline V gives CDR1 LGHDT, CDR2 YNNKEL (reference sequence). The source of the sample is a study of blood T cell repertoires in COVID-19. In the authors' workflow: Amplified reference gene primers provided the basis for estimating nucleated cell counts. Sequencing used immunoSEQ multiplex PCR; TCRdb keeps in-frame clones, though not all of them. V and J calls and clone size follow that table, whereas D and trimming were derived from the DNA. The sample has a few hundred thousand clones, about nine tenths seen once.

The TCR comes from a young man with active or convalescent COVID-19. The chain recombines TRBV3-1 (or the pseudogene TRBV3-2) with TRBJ2-2, with TRBD2 matching over 11 bases. The sample taken for sequencing was peripheral blood. CDR3 nucleotide sequence: TGTGCCAGCCGTACTAGCGGGAGTCTTACCGGGGAGCTGTTTTTT. It encodes CASRTSGSLTGELFF.